The present T cell receptor (beta chain) was sequenced within a study of blood T cell repertoires in COVID-19. Overall study context: The United States, Italy and Spain supplied acute and convalescent COVID-19 samples.

Sequencing used immunoSEQ multiplex PCR; TCRdb keeps in-frame clones, though not all of them. The table has 150,000 or so clones, 90% to 95% seen once; the top ten hold approximately 0.56%. Germline trimming cut 1 base from V and 5 bases from J; bases unmatched to any gene: 6. CDR3 length: 15 residues. Looked up from germline, CDR1 is SGHVS and CDR2 is FNYEAQ. Material: peripheral blood. The genes are TRBV7-6 and TRBJ2-7; TRBD2 agrees at 9 bases. This sequence originates from a man aged 45 to 65 with acute or convalescent COVID-19. CDR3 sequence (DNA): TGTGCCAGCAGCTTAGTGGCGGGAGGGCCGAACGAGCAGTACTTC. This encodes CASSLVAGGPNEQYF.